This TCR beta chain emerged from a study of CD8 T cells in Susac syndrome. Germline CDR1 DFQATT, CDR2 SNEGSKA (reference sequence). The length of the CDR3 is 17 residues. With 1 base clipped from V and 3 bases from J, the junction kept 14 bases outside the gene matches. About 0.5 to 1 ug RNA was reverse transcribed with random hexamers. immunoSEQ multiplex PCR amplified TCR beta CDR3 across 54 Vbeta, 13 Jbeta. TCRdb reprocessed the immunoSEQ multiplex PCR reads via MiXCR and lists one record per CDR3 protein. Of hundreds of thousands of distinct CDR3 sequences in the sample, approximately 95% were seen once. For this clonotype: The antigen remains undetermined.

Findings of the study overall: It was acknowledged by the study that relatively few individuals were included in its TCR sequencing and HLA analysis.

FACS was used to enrich TEMRA cells, whereas the CD8+ and CD4+ T cells were obtained by negative isolation. The sequenced sample consisted of CD4+ T cells from PBMCs. The chain combines TRBV20-1 with TRBJ2-7, with 8 bases matching TRBD1. The receptor was derived from a human donor with multiple sclerosis. In nucleotides, the CDR3 is TGCAGTGCTAGAGGGGGATGGGGGCCAGGGGGCATCTACGAGCAGTACTTC. It translates to CSARGGWGPGGIYEQYF.